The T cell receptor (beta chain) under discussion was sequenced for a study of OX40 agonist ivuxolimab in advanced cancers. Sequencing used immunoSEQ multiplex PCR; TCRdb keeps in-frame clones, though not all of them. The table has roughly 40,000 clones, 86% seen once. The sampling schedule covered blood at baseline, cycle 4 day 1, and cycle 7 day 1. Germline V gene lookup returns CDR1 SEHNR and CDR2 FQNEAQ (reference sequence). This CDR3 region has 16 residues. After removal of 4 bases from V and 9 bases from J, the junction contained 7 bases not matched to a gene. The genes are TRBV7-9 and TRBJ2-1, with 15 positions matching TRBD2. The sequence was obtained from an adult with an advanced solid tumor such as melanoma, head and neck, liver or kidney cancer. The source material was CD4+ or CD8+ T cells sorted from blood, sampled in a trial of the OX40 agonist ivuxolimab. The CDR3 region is CASSSRTSGRAVEQFF. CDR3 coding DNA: TGTGCCAGCAGCTCCCGGACTAGCGGGAGGGCCGTTGAGCAGTTCTTC.